The T cell receptor beta chain described here comes from a study of T cells in Graves' hyperthyroidism and ophthalmopathy. Germline V gives CDR1 SEHNR, CDR2 FQNEAQ (reference sequence). This CDR3 spans 16 amino acids. J lost 4 bases, V lost 5 bases, and 11 bases had no gene match. Comments on this clonotype: The antigen is not known.

Lactation, pregnancy, other autoimmune disease or uncontrolled infection excluded patients. Study observations and caveats: The model foresaw ophthalmopathy a median roughly 6.3 months prior to onset. The majority of expanded thyroid clonotypes above 0.001 also appeared in blood. Through a model of 13 V-J features, ophthalmopathy was separated from stable hyperthyroidism.

From RNA transcripts, TCR beta CDR3 regions were amplified. HTBI primers drove first-round RT-PCR of the TCR CDR3. TCRdb reprocessed the multiplex PCR reads with MiXCR, giving one entry per CDR3 protein. The sample has over 650,000 distinct CDR3 sequences; 16% are singletons. The rearrangement joins TRBV7-9 to TRBJ2-3; 8 bases are a match to TRBD2. The sequenced material came from blood. The origin of this receptor is a man between 18 and 29 years old with Graves' hyperthyroidism. The CDR3 DNA follows: TGTGCCAGCAGCACGAGACTAGCGCCCATCCCAGATACGCAGTATTTT. Translated, it gives CASSTRLAPIPDTQYF.